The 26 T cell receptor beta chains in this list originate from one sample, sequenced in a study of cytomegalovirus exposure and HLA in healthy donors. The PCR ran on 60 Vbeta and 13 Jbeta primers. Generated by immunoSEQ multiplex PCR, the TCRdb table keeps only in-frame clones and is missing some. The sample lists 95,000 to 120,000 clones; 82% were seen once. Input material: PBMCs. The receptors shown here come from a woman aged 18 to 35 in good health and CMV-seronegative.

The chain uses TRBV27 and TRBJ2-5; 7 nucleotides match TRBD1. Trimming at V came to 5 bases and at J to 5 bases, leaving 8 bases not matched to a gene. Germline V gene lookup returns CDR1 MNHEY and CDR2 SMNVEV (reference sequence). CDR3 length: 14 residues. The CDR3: CASSLDRVGETQYF. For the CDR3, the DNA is TGTGCCAGCAGTCTAGACAGGGTGGGGGAGACCCAGTACTTC.

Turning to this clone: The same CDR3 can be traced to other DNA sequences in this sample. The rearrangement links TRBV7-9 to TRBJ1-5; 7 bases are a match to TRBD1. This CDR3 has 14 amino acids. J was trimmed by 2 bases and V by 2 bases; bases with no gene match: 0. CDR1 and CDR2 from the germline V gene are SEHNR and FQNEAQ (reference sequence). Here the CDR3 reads CASSLTGGNQPQHF. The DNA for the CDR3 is TGTGCCAGCAGCTTAACAGGGGGCAATCAGCCCCAGCATTTT.

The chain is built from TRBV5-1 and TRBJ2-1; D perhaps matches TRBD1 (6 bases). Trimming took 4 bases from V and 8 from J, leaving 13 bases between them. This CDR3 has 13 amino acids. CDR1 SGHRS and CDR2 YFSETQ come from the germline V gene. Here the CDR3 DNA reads TGCGCCAGCAGCGCAACCGAGGGGGATGAGCAGTTCTTC. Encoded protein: CASSATEGDEQFF.

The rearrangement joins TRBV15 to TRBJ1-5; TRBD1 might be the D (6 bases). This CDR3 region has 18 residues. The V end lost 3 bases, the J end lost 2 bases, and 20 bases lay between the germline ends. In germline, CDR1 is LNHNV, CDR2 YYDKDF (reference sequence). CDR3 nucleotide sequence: TGTGCCACCAGCAGGGGTATTTGGGGGTACAGGGGCAATCAGCCCCAGCATTTT. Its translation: CATSRGIWGYRGNQPQHF.

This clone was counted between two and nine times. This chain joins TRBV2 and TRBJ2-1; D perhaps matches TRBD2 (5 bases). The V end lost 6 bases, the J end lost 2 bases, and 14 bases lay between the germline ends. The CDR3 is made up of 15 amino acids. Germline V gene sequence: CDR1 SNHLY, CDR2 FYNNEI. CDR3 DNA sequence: TGTGCCAGCAGAGCAGGACTCGGAGCCTACAATGAGCAGTTCTTC. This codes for CASRAGLGAYNEQFF.

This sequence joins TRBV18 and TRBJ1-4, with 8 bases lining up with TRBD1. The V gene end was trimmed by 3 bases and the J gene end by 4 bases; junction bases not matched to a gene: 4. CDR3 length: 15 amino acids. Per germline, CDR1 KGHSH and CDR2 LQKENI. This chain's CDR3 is CASSPPGTGNEKLFF. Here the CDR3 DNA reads TGTGCCAGCTCACCCCCCGGGACAGGTAATGAAAAACTGTTTTTT.

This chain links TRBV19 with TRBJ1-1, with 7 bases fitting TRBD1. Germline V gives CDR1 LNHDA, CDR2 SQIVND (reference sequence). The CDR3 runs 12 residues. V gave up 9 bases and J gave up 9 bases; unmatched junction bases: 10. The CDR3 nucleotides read TGTGCCAGCCGGGACAGAATGTTGAAAGCTTTCTTT. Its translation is CASRDRMLKAFF. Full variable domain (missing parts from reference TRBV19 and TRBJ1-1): DGGITQSPKYLFRKEGQNVTLSCEQNLNHDAMYWYRQDPGQGLRLIYYSQIVNDFQKGDIAEGYSVSREKKESFPLTVTSAQKNPTAFYLCASRDRMLKAFFGQGTRLTVV.

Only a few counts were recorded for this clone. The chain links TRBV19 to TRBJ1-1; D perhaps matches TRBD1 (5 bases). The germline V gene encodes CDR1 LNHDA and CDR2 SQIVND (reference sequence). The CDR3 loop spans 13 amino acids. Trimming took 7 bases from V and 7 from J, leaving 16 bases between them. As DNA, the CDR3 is TGTGCCAGTATTAGGGGTGTATCAAGTGAAGCTTTCTTT. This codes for CASIRGVSSEAFF.

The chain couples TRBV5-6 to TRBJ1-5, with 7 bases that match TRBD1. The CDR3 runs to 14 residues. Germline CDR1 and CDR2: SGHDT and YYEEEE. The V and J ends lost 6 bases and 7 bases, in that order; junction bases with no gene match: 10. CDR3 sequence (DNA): TGTGCCAGCACCGAAGACAGGGCCCACCAGCCCCAGCATTTT. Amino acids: CASTEDRAHQPQHF.

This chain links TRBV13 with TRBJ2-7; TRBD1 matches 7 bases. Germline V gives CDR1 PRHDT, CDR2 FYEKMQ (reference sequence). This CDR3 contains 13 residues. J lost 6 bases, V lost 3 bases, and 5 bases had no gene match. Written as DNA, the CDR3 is TGTGCCAGCAGCTTCGGACAGGCCCCCGAGCAGTACGTC. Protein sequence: CASSFGQAPEQYV.

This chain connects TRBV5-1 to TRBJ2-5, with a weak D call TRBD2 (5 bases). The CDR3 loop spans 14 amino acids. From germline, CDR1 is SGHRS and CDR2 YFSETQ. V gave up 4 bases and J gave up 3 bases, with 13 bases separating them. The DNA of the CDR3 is TGCGCCAGCAGCCCTGAGGGTTACAAAGAGACCCAGTACTTC. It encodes CASSPEGYKETQYF.

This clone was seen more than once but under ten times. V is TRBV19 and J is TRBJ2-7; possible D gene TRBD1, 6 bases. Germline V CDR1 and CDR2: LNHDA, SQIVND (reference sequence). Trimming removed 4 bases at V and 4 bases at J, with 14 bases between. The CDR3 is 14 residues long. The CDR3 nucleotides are TGTGCCAGTAGTACCGGGACACCCCCTTACGAGCAGTACGTC. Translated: CASSTGTPPYEQYV.

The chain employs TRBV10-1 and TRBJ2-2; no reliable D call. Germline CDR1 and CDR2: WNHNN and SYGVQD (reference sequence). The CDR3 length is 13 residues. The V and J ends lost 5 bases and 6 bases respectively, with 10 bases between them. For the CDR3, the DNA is TGCGCCAGCAGTTTATACTTCGCCGGGGAGCTGTTTTTT. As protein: CASSLYFAGELFF.

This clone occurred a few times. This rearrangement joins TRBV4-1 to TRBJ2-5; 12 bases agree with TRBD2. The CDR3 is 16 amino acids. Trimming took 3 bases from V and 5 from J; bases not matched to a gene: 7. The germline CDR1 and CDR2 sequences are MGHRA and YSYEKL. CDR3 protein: CASSQQLAGGGETQYF. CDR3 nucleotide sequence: TGCGCCAGCAGCCAGCAACTAGCGGGAGGTGGGGAGACCCAGTACTTC.

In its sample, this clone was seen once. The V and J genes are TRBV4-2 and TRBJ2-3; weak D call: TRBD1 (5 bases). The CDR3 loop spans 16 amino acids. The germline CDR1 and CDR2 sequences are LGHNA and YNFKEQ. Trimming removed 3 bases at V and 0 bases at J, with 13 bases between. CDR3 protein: CASSQGRTESTDTQYF. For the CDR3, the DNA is TGTGCCAGCAGCCAGGGGCGGACGGAAAGCACAGATACGCAGTATTTT.

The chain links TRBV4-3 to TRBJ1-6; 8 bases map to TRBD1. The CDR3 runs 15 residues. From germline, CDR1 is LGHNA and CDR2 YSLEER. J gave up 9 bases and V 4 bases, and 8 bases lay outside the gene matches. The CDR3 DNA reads TGCGCCAGCAGCCGAGTCCCAGGGGGCACTTCACCCCTCCACTTT. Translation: CASSRVPGGTSPLHF.

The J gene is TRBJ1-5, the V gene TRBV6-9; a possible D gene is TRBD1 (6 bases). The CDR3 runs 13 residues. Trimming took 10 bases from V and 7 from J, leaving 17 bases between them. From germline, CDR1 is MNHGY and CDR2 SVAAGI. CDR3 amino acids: CATKDEGDQPQHF. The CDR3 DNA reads TGTGCCACCAAAGATGAGGGGGACCAGCCCCAGCATTTT.

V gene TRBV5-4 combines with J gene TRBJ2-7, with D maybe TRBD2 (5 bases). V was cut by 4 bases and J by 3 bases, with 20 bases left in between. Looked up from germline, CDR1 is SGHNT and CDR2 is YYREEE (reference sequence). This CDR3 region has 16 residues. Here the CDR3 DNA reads TGTGCCAGCAGCCCTGGCCCCCGGGAATTGATCTACGAGCAGTACGTC. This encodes CASSPGPRELIYEQYV.

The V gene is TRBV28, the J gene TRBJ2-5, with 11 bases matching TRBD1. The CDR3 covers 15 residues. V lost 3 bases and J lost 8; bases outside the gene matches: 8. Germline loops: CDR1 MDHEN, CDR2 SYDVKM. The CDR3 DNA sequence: TGTGCCAGCAGTTTGGGGACAGGGGGGCCCCTCACCCAGTACTTC. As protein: CASSLGTGGPLTQYF.

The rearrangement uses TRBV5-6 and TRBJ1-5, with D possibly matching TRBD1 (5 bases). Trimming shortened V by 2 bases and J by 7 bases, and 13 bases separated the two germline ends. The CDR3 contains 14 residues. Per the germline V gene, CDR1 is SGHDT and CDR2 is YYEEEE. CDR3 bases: TGTGCCAGCAGCTTTCTGGGGGAGGGCCAGCCCCAGCATTTT. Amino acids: CASSFLGEGQPQHF.

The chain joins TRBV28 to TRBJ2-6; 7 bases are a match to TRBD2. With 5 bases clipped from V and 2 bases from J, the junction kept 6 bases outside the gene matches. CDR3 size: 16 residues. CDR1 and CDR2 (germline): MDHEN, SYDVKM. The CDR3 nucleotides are TGTGCCAGCAGTCTGGGGGGGAGGGCTGGGGCCAACGTCCTGACTTTC. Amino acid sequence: CASSLGGRAGANVLTF.

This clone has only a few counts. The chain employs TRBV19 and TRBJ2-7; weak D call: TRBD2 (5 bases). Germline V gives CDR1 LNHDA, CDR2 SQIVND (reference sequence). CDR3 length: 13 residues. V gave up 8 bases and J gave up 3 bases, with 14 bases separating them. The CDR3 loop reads CASGPTGNYEQYF. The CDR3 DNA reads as TGTGCCAGTGGCCCGACGGGGAACTACGAGCAGTACTTC.

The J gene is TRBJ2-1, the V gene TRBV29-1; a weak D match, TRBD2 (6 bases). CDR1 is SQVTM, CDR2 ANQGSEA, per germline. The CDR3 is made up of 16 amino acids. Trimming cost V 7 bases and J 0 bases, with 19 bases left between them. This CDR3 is CSGVLAGGSSYNEQFF. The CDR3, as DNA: TGCAGCGGAGTCCTAGCTGGGGGGAGCTCCTACAATGAGCAGTTCTTC.

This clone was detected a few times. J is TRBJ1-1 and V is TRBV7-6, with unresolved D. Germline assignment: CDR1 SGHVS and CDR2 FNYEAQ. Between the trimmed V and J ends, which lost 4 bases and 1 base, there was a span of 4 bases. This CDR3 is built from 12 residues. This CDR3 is CASSSSNTEAFF. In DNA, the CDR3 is TGTGCCAGCAGCTCTTCGAACACTGAAGCTTTCTTT.

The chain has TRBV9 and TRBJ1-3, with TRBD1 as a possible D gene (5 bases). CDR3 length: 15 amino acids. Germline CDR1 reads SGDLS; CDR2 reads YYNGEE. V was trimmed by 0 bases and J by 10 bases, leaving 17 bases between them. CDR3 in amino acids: CASSVATPPGPTIYF. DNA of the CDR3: TGTGCCAGCAGCGTAGCTACCCCCCCAGGGCCTACCATATATTTT.

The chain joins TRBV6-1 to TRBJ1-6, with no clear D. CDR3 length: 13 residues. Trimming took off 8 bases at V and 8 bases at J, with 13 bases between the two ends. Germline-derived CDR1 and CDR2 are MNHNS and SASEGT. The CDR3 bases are TGTGCCAGCGGGGATAGGGAGGATTCACCCCTCCACTTT. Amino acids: CASGDREDSPLHF.